Listed here are 25 T cell receptor beta chains from one sample, sequenced in a study of blood T cell repertoires in COVID-19. The table came from immunoSEQ multiplex PCR; TCRdb's copy has only in-frame clones and leaves some out. The table records approximately 62,000 clones, just under 90% of them present only once. Material: peripheral blood. The origin of the receptors is a man aged 55 to 69 with acute or convalescent COVID-19.

The chain combines TRBV6-6 with TRBJ2-7; the match to TRBD1 covers 7 bases. This CDR3 is 15 amino acids long. Germline CDR1 is MNHNY and CDR2 is SVGAGI (reference sequence). With 6 bases clipped from V and 0 bases from J, the junction kept 8 bases outside the gene matches. Written as DNA, the CDR3 is TGTGCCAGCAGGAACAGACAGGGCAGCTCCTACGAGCAGTACTTC. It encodes CASRNRQGSSYEQYF.

The chain uses TRBV27 and TRBJ2-1; 12 bases are a match to TRBD2. Looked up from germline, CDR1 is MNHEY and CDR2 is SMNVEV (reference sequence). The CDR3 runs to 14 residues. Trimming cost V 3 bases and J 7 bases; bases outside gene matches: 1. The CDR3 region is CASSLGTSGNEQFF. The CDR3 DNA reads TGTGCCAGCAGTTTGGGGACTAGCGGGAATGAGCAGTTCTTC.

J is TRBJ2-3 and V is TRBV7-2, with 12 nucleotides matching TRBD2. Germline CDR1 SGHTA, CDR2 FQGNSA. V lost 1 base and J lost 6; bases outside the gene matches: 8. The CDR3 is 17 amino acids. The CDR3 protein is CASSLGLAGGTGDTQYF. In DNA, the CDR3 is TGTGCCAGCAGCTTAGGGCTAGCGGGAGGGACCGGTGATACGCAGTATTTT.

V is TRBV28 and J is TRBJ1-1; D gene uncertain. Per germline, CDR1 MDHEN and CDR2 SYDVKM. V was pared by 3 bases and J by 8 bases, with 7 bases between. The CDR3 runs to 11 residues. The CDR3 sequence: CASSFGREAFF. CDR3 DNA sequence: TGTGCCAGCAGTTTCGGGAGAGAAGCTTTCTTT.

This chain links TRBV9 with TRBJ2-2, with TRBD2 matching over 10 bases. The junction had 12 bases not matched to a gene; V was cut back by 0 bases and J by 7 bases. Germline CDR1 is SGDLS and CDR2 is YYNGEE. The CDR3 has 18 amino acids. The CDR3 sequence: CASSVGVLAGVRSGELFF. Here the CDR3 DNA reads TGTGCCAGCAGCGTAGGCGTCCTAGCGGGAGTACGTAGCGGGGAGCTGTTTTTT. The full variable domain, in which reference TRBV9 and TRBJ2-2 provide the parts outside the CDR3, is DSGVTQTPKHLITATGQRVTLRCSPRSGDLSVYWYQQSLDQGLQFLIQYYNGEERAKGNILERFSAQQFPDLHSELNLSSLELGDSALYFCASSVGVLAGVRSGELFFGEGSRLTVL.

This clone appeared once. This sequence joins TRBV6-2 or TRBV6-3 and TRBJ2-1, with TRBD2 matching over 14 bases. This CDR3 contains 15 residues. CDR1 and CDR2 (germline): MNHEY, SVGEGT. V lost 4 bases, J lost 7 bases, and 3 bases stayed unmatched. Here the CDR3 reads CASSSGLAGANEQFF. For the CDR3, the DNA is TGTGCCAGCAGTTCGGGACTAGCGGGAGCGAATGAGCAGTTCTTC.

This chain joins TRBV19 and TRBJ1-4; D gene uncertain. The CDR3 sequence is 14 residues long. The V end lost 7 bases, the J end lost 12 bases, and 21 bases lay between the germline ends. The germline CDR1 and CDR2 sequences are LNHDA and SQIVND (reference sequence). The CDR3 coding sequence is TGTGCCAGTACCCCATCGGCGACCCTCGGGGAACTGTTTTTT. It yields the protein CASTPSATLGELFF.

The chain is built from TRBV2 and TRBJ1-2; 9 bases are a match to TRBD1. Unmatched junction bases numbered 8, after V lost 4 bases and J lost 8 bases. The CDR3 is 14 residues long. Germline V gene lookup returns CDR1 SNHLY and CDR2 FYNNEI. CDR3 loop: CASSGWTGVGGYTF. The CDR3 DNA is TGTGCCAGCAGTGGCTGGACAGGGGTCGGGGGCTACACCTTC. The full variable domain, its missing parts supplied by reference TRBV2 and TRBJ1-2, is EPEVTQTPSHQVTQMGQEVILRCVPISNHLYFYWYRQILGQKVEFLVSFYNNEISEKSEIFDDQFSVERPDGSNFTLKIRSTKLEDSAMYFCASSGWTGVGGYTFGSGTRLTVV.

This sequence joins TRBV18 and TRBJ1-4; 9 nucleotides match TRBD1. The CDR3 spans 18 residues. After removal of 2 bases from V and 0 bases from J, the junction contained 7 bases not matched to a gene. Germline CDR1 KGHSH, CDR2 LQKENI. In DNA form, the CDR3 reads TGTGCCAGCTCACCAATACAGGGGGCAGCTACAACTAATGAAAAACTGTTTTTT. As protein: CASSPIQGAATTNEKLFF.

This chain links TRBV10-1 with TRBJ2-5; D ambiguous. V was pared by 3 bases and J by 0 bases, with 11 bases between. CDR3 length equals 15 residues. Germline CDR1 is WNHNN and CDR2 is SYGVQD (reference sequence). The CDR3 region is CASSERLRYQETQYF. The CDR3 DNA reads as TGCGCCAGCAGTGAACGTCTCAGGTACCAAGAGACCCAGTACTTC.

The chain links TRBV12-5 to TRBJ2-1, with D possibly being TRBD1 (6 bases). Germline V gene data show CDR1 as LGHNT and CDR2 as FRNRAP. V lost 3 bases and J 6 bases, leaving 12 bases between the germline ends. This CDR3 is 14 amino acids long. The CDR3 DNA reads TGTGCTAGTGGTTTAGGGGGACCAGTCAATGAGCAGTTCTTC. This translates into CASGLGGPVNEQFF.

This chain joins TRBV5-4 and TRBJ2-2, with 7 positions matching TRBD2. The germline V gene has CDR1 SGHNT and CDR2 YYREEE (reference sequence). The CDR3 extends over 15 amino acids. V dropped 0 bases and J dropped 4; count of bases not matched to a gene: 3. The CDR3 coding sequence is TGTGCCAGCAGCTTGGGCGGGAGCGGCACCGGGGAGCTGTTTTTT. This sequence encodes CASSLGGSGTGELFF.

CDR3 DNA sequence: TGTGCCACCCAAGCGGGAGGGACATATACGCAGTATTTT. It encodes CATQAGGTYTQYF. The rearrangement joins TRBV6-5 to TRBJ2-3; 10 bases are a match to TRBD2. The junction had 8 bases not matched to a gene; V was cut back by 10 bases and J by 7 bases. The CDR3 totals 13 residues. Germline CDR1 reads MNHEY; CDR2 reads SVGAGI.

The V and J genes are TRBV28 and TRBJ1-4; TRBD1 matches at 7 bases. V dropped 4 bases and J dropped 4; count of bases not matched to a gene: 3. CDR1 MDHEN and CDR2 SYDVKM come from the germline V gene. This CDR3 contains 14 residues. The CDR3 region has the DNA TGTGCCAGCAGTTCGGGACAGATTAATGAAAAACTGTTTTTT. It encodes CASSSGQINEKLFF.

The rearrangement links TRBV5-8 to TRBJ2-3; weak D call: TRBD2 (6 bases). Trimming left V 2 bases short and J 2 bases short, with 9 bases between. The germline V gene encodes CDR1 SGHTS and CDR2 YDEGEE. This CDR3 comprises 14 residues. For the CDR3, the DNA is TGTGCCAGCAGCTTAGGCGGGAACACAGATACGCAGTATTTT. Encoded protein: CASSLGGNTDTQYF.

The chain is built from TRBV6-5 and TRBJ2-2; unclear D gene. Trimming removed 3 bases at V and 5 bases at J, with 7 bases between. Germline CDR1 is MNHEY and CDR2 is SVGAGI. The CDR3 is 13 amino acids. CDR3 sequence (DNA): TGTGCCAGCAGTTATTCACGGACCGGGGAGCTGTTTTTT. This encodes CASSYSRTGELFF.

The chain combines TRBV27 with TRBJ2-5; D perhaps matches TRBD1 (6 bases). This CDR3 contains 14 residues. Germline CDR1 and CDR2: MNHEY and SMNVEV (reference sequence). The V gene lost 5 bases and the J gene lost 3 bases, with 13 bases spanning the gap. The CDR3 spells CASSPGQGKETQYF. The DNA of the CDR3 is TGTGCCAGCAGTCCCGGGCAGGGGAAAGAGACCCAGTACTTC.

The chain is built from TRBV6-5 and TRBJ1-1; maybe TRBD1 (5 bases). In germline, CDR1 is MNHEY, CDR2 SVGAGI. V was shortened by 6 bases and J by 5 bases, with 10 bases between the two germline ends. CDR3 length equals 12 residues. The CDR3: CASRRGGTEAFF. Here the CDR3 DNA reads TGTGCCAGCAGACGGGGGGGGACTGAAGCTTTCTTT.

The chain has TRBV4-3 and TRBJ2-1; 7 nucleotides match TRBD2. The V segment lost 1 base and the J segment 4 bases; nucleotides outside the gene matches: 10. CDR1 and CDR2 from the germline V gene are LGHNA and YSLEER. The length of the CDR3 is 17 residues. CDR3 in amino acids: CASSQAPGTTAYNEQFF. The CDR3 bases are TGCGCCAGCAGCCAAGCCCCCGGGACTACTGCATACAATGAGCAGTTCTTC.

The chain joins TRBV28 to TRBJ1-1; D possibly corresponds to TRBD1 (6 bases). Deletions cut 2 bases from V and 5 bases from J, with 12 bases between. This CDR3 contains 14 residues. Looked up from germline, CDR1 is MDHEN and CDR2 is SYDVKM. CDR3 region: CASSLQGRETEAFF. CDR3 nucleotides: TGTGCCAGCAGTTTACAGGGGAGGGAGACTGAAGCTTTCTTT.

The rearrangement joins TRBV30 to TRBJ2-3, with D perhaps TRBD1 (7 bases). Trimming cost V 5 bases and J 5 bases, with 17 bases left between them. The germline CDR1 and CDR2 sequences are GTSNPN and SVGIG (reference sequence). There are 14 residues in the CDR3. This CDR3 is CAWEAGQPGDTQYF. The CDR3 region has the DNA TGTGCCTGGGAGGCGGGACAGCCAGGAGATACGCAGTATTTT.

V and J are TRBV6-2 or TRBV6-3 and TRBJ2-3; 11 nucleotides match TRBD2. Germline CDR1 and CDR2: MNHEY and SVGEGT. This CDR3 is 17 amino acids long. V gave up 0 bases and J gave up 0 bases; unmatched junction bases: 2. For the CDR3, the DNA is TGTGCCAGCAGTTACTCGGGACTAGCGGAAAGCACAGATACGCAGTATTTT. It encodes CASSYSGLAESTDTQYF.

CDR3 region: CASSIAGRSHEQYF. The CDR3 DNA follows: TGTGCCAGCAGCATAGCGGGAAGATCCCACGAGCAGTACTTC. This chain connects TRBV7-3 to TRBJ2-7; 8 nucleotides align to TRBD2. CDR3 length: 14 amino acids. The germline gives CDR1 SGHTA, CDR2 FQGTGA. The V gene end was trimmed by 5 bases and the J gene end by 5 bases; junction bases not matched to a gene: 8.

The J gene is TRBJ2-6, the V gene TRBV30; D is perhaps TRBD1 (6 bases). The length of the CDR3 is 14 residues. Trimming took 7 bases from V and 0 from J, leaving 10 bases between them. Germline V gives CDR1 GTSNPN, CDR2 SVGIG (reference sequence). CDR3 bases: TGTGCCTCTGACAGGTTCTCTGGGGCCAACGTCCTGACTTTC. Protein product: CASDRFSGANVLTF.

CDR3 sequence reads: CASSFEVQPQHF. The CDR3, as DNA: TGTGCCAGCAGTTTTGAGGTCCAGCCCCAGCATTTT. The rearrangement uses TRBV28 and TRBJ1-5; D gene unclear. CDR3 length: 12 residues. CDR1 is MDHEN and CDR2 is SYDVKM in the germline V gene. Between the trimmed V and J ends, which lost 3 bases and 7 bases, there was a span of 7 bases. Full variable domain (rest looked up from reference TRBV28 and TRBJ1-5): DVKVTQSSRYLVKRTGEKVFLECVQDMDHENMFWYRQDPGLGLRLIYFSYDVKMKEKGDIPEGYSVSREKKERFSLILESASTNQTSMYLCASSFEVQPQHFGDGTRLSIL.